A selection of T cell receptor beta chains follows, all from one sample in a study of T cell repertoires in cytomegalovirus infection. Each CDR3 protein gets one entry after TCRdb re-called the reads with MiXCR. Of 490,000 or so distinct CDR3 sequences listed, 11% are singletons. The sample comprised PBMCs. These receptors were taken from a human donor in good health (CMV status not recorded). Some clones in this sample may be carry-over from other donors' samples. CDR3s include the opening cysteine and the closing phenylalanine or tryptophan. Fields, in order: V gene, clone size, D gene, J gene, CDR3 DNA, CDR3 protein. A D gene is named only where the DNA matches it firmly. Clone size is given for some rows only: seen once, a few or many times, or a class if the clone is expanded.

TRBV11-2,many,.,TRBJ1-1,TGTGCCAGCAGCTTAGGACAGGCCTTGAACACTGAAGCTTTCTTT,CASSLGQALNTEAFF
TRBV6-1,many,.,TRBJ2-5,TGTGCCAGTTGGGTCGGGTGGGAGACCCAGTACTTC,CASWVGWETQYF
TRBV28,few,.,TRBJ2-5,TGTGCCAGCAGTTCCCCTGGGGCGCGGAACCAAGAGACCCAGTACTTC,CASSSPGARNQETQYF
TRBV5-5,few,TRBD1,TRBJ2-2,TGTGCCAGCAGCTTGGGAGGGACAGTTGTTGCCGGGGAGCTGTTTTTT,CASSLGGTVVAGELFF
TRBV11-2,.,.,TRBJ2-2,TGTGCCAGCAGCTTCGGGGACTGGAACACCGGGGAGCTGTTTTTT,CASSFGDWNTGELFF
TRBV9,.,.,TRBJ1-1,TGTGCCAGCAGCGTAGAAGAGGGGTCAATGAACACTGAAGCTTTCTTT,CASSVEEGSMNTEAFF
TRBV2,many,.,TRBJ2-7,TGTGCCAGCAGTCCGTCCCGATGGCTTTCCAGCTCCTACGAGCAGTACTTC,CASSPSRWLSSSYEQYF
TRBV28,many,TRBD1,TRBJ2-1,TGTGCCAGCAATACAGGGGGTTACGAGCAGTTCTTC,CASNTGGYEQFF
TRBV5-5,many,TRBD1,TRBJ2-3,TGTGCCAGCAGCTTTAACCTCTTAGGGACAGTACTAACCTCTAGCACAGATACGCAGTATTTT,CASSFNLLGTVLTSSTDTQYF
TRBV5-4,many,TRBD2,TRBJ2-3,TGTGCCAGCAGCAGCCTACTAGCGGACACAGATACGCAGTATTTT,CASSSLLADTDTQYF
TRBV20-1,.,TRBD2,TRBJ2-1,TGCAGTGCTGAGCCCCGGGCGCGGGAGGACCACAATGAGCAGTTCTTC,CSAEPRAREDHNEQFF
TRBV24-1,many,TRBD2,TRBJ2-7,TGTGCCACCAGTGAAGCGGGGGTCCGAGGGGGGCAGTACTTC,CATSEAGVRGGQYF
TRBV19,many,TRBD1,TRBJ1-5,TGTGCCAGTAGAAGAACGGGACAGGGTATCCAGCCCCAGCATTTT,CASRRTGQGIQPQHF
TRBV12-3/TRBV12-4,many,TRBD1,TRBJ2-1,TGTGCCAGCGGACAGGACTTCAATGAGCAGTTCTTC,CASGQDFNEQFF
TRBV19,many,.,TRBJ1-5,TGTGCCAGTAGTTGGGGGCATCAGCCCCAGCATTTT,CASSWGHQPQHF
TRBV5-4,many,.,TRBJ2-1,TGTGCCAGCAGCTTCACCATCAATGAGCAGTTCTTC,CASSFTINEQFF
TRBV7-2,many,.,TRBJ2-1,TGTGCCAGCAGCTTAGATCTCAGCTCCTACAATGAGCAGTTCTTC,CASSLDLSSYNEQFF
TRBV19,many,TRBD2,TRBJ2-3,TGTGCCAGTAGTCCCAGGACTAGCGGGAGATCGGATACGCAGTATTTT,CASSPRTSGRSDTQYF
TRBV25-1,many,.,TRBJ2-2,TGTGCCAGCAGTGCCCCCGGGACATTAAACACCGGGGAGCTGTTTTTT,CASSAPGTLNTGELFF
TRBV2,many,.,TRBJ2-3,TGTGCCAGCAGCCCCGAGGGGAAGGTGGCAGATACGCAGTATTTT,CASSPEGKVADTQYF
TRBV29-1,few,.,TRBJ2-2,TGCAGCGTTTGGTCGGGGAGAGGAACCGGGGAGCTGTTTTTT,CSVWSGRGTGELFF
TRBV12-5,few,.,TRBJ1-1,TGTGCTAGTGGTTTGTCTCACCTAGCGGAAGCTTTCTTT,CASGLSHLAEAFF
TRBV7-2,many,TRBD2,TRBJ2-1,TGTGCCAGCAGTCTCACTAGCGGGGGGGAACTCTCCTACAATGAGCAGTTCTTC,CASSLTSGGELSYNEQFF
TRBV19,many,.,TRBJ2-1,TGTGCCAGTAGTATAGATGGGCCCTCCATCTCCTACAATGAGCAGTTCTTC,CASSIDGPSISYNEQFF
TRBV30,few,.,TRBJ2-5,TGTGCCTGGAGTGACAGACTACCCCTAGAGACCCAGTACTTC,CAWSDRLPLETQYF
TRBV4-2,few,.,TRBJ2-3,TGTGCCAGCAGCTCGCGGATGGCGGGGCGAAACACAGATACGCAGTATTTT,CASSSRMAGRNTDTQYF
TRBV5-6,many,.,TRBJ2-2,TGTGCCAGCAGCTTGTTCACAGCGGCCGGGGAGCTGTTTTTT,CASSLFTAAGELFF
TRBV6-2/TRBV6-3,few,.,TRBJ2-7,TGTGCCAGCAGTTACCTAGCGAATGCCTACGAGCAGTACTTC,CASSYLANAYEQYF
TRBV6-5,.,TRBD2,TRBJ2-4,TGTGCCAGCAGTTTGCGACTGAGCGCGGGGGGGTGGGGCATTCAGTACTTC,CASSLRLSAGGWGIQYF
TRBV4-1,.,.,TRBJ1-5,TGCGCCAGCAGCCAAGGAAGGGGGGCAAATATCAGAGGTCAGCCCCAGCATTTT,CASSQGRGANIRGQPQHF
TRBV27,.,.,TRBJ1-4,TGTGCCAGCAGTTTAGGGCTTACTAATGAAAAACTGTTTTTT,CASSLGLTNEKLFF
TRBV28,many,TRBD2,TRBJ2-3,TGTGCCAGCCCCCCCCCTAGCGGGAGGCAACCAGATACGCAGTATTTT,CASPPPSGRQPDTQYF
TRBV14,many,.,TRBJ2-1,TGTGCCAGCAGCCAAGTGGGTAGGGAGCAGTTCTTC,CASSQVGREQFF
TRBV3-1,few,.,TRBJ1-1,TGTGCCAGCAGCCAAGATCTTGCTGAAGCTTTCTTT,CASSQDLAEAFF
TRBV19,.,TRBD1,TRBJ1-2,TGTGCCAGTACCTATGGGAAGGGGGCCTATGGCTACACCTTC,CASTYGKGAYGYTF
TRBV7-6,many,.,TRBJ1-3,TGTGCCAGCAGCTTAGGGGGGGGCAGCTCTGGAAACACCATATATTTT,CASSLGGGSSGNTIYF
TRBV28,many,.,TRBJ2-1,TGTGCCAGCAGTTTACGGTTTGGGTCCCAGCAGTTCTTC,CASSLRFGSQQFF
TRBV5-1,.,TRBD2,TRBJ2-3,TGCGCCAGCAGCTTGGCCTGGCGGGAGGTGACAGATACGCAGTATTTT,CASSLAWREVTDTQYF
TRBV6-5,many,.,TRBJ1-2,TGTGCCAGCAGTTACACCCGCGGTTCCGGGGGCGGTGGCTACACCTTC,CASSYTRGSGGGGYTF
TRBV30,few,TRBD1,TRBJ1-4,TGTGCCTGGGTCCCGGGACAGGGGAATGAAAAACTGTTTTTT,CAWVPGQGNEKLFF
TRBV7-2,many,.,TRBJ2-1,TGTGCCAGCAGCCCCGGACGGTACAATGAGCAGTTCTTC,CASSPGRYNEQFF
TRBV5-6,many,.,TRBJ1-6,TGTGCCAGCAGCTCCGGGACAAGAACTTCACCCCTCCACTTT,CASSSGTRTSPLHF
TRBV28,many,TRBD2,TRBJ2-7,TGTGCCAGCAGTTCACCCCTAGGGCTAGCGGCCTCATCCGAGCAGTACTTC,CASSSPLGLAASSEQYF
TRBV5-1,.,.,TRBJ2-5,TGCGCCAGCAGCGGGGGGAATACAGGGTTACAAGAGACCCAGTACTTC,CASSGGNTGLQETQYF
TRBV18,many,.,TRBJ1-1,TGTGCCAGTAGTTCACTAGGGGGGAACACTGAAGCTTTCTTT,CASSSLGGNTEAFF
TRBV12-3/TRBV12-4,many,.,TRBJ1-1,TGTGCCAGCACCCTCGGGACCGCGAACACTGAAGCTTTCTTT,CASTLGTANTEAFF
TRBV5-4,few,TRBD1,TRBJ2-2,TGTGCCAGCAGCGGACAGGGGATAGACACCGGGGAGCTGTTTTTT,CASSGQGIDTGELFF
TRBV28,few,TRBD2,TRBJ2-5,TGTGCCAGCAGCACTGGACTAGCGGGCGCTCAAGAGACCCAGTACTTC,CASSTGLAGAQETQYF
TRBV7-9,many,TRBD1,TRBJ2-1,TGTGCCAGCAGCTTGGGACAGGGGAATGAGCAGTTCTTC,CASSLGQGNEQFF
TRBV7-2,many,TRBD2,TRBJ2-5,TGTGCCAGCAGCTCTAGCGGGGGGCTCAACCAAGAGACCCAGTACTTC,CASSSSGGLNQETQYF
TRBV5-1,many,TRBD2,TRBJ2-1,TGCGCCAGCAGCTCGGGCCTAGCGGAGTCCTACAATGAGCAGTTCTTC,CASSSGLAESYNEQFF
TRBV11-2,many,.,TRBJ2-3,TGTGCCAGCAGCTTAAGGCCTCTCACAGATACGCAGTATTTT,CASSLRPLTDTQYF
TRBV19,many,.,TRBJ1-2,TGTGCCAGTAGGAACACCGAAGGGCTCGGCTATGGCTACACCTTC,CASRNTEGLGYGYTF
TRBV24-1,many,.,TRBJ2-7,TGTGCCACCAGTGTTCCGCAAAGGGTCGGCAGGGCGTACGAGCAGTACTTC,CATSVPQRVGRAYEQYF
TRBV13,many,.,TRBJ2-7,TGTGCCAGCAGCGATCGGGACCGCTCCTACGAGCAGTACTTC,CASSDRDRSYEQYF
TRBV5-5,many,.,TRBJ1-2,TGTGCCAGCAGCTTGGCAGCAGGCCGCGAGACCTTC,CASSLAAGRETF
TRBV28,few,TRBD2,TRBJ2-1,TGTGCCAGCAGTTTGACAAGCGGGAGCCCTTTAGATGAGCAGTTCTTC,CASSLTSGSPLDEQFF